This record looks at one TCR beta chain sequence and its context. The data originate from a study of control samples from healthy donors and cancer patients. Profiling relied on immunoSEQ multiplex PCR, and the TCRdb table lists in-frame clones only, not all of them. In the table there are some 67,000 clones, around 87% of which are singletons. Trimming cost V 4 bases and J 4 bases; bases outside gene matches: 4. Per the germline V gene, CDR1 is SGHDN and CDR2 is FVKESK. There are 14 residues in the CDR3. This TCR was sampled from a woman aged 45-65 years with head and neck cancer. Specimen: PBMCs. The V and J genes are TRBV14 and TRBJ2-3; 8 bases line up with TRBD2. The CDR3 nucleotides are TGTGCCAGCAGCCCCCGGGGGGGCGCAGATACGCAGTATTTT. Its protein is CASSPRGGADTQYF.